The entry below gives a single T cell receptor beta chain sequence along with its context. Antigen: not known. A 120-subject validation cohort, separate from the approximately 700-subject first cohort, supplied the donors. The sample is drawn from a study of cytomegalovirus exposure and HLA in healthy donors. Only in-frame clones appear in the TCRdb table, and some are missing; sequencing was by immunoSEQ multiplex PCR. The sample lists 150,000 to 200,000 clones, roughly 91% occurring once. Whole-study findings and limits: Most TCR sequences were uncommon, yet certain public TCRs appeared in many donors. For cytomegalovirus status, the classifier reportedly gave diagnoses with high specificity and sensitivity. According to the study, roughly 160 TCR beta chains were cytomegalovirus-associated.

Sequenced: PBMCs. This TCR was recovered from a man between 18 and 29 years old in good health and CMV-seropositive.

CDR3 residues: CASSMIEGASNQPQHF. The CDR3 DNA reads as TGTGCCAGTAGTATGATCGAGGGGGCAAGCAATCAGCCCCAGCATTTT. This rearrangement joins TRBV19 to TRBJ1-5; 7 nucleotides line up with TRBD1. With 3 bases clipped from V and 1 base from J, the junction kept 6 bases outside the gene matches. The germline gives CDR1 LNHDA, CDR2 SQIVND (reference sequence). This CDR3 comprises 16 residues.